Given below is one TCR beta chain in context. This record belongs to a study of blood T cell repertoires in COVID-19. Across the whole study: COVID-19 samples collected from the United States, Italy and Spain covered acute and convalescent phases.

Under the authors' procedure: Estimates of nucleated cell counts were drawn from the amplification of reference gene primers. Sequencing used immunoSEQ multiplex PCR; TCRdb keeps in-frame clones, though not all of them. Clonal size and the V and J genes are those of that table, whereas D and trimming came from the DNA. The repertoire holds about 230,000 clones, with approximately 82% as singletons. Germline lookup yields CDR1 GTSNPN and CDR2 SVGIG (reference sequence). This CDR3 region has 13 residues. V lost 2 bases and J lost 6; bases outside the gene matches: 3. The chain employs TRBV30 and TRBJ1-5; 8 bases align to TRBD1. Specimen: peripheral blood. This receptor was obtained from a woman between 65 and 79 years old with active or convalescent COVID-19. CDR3 DNA sequence: TGTGCCTGGAGTAGCAGGGGGCCTCAGCCCCAGCATTTT. Translation: CAWSSRGPQPQHF.